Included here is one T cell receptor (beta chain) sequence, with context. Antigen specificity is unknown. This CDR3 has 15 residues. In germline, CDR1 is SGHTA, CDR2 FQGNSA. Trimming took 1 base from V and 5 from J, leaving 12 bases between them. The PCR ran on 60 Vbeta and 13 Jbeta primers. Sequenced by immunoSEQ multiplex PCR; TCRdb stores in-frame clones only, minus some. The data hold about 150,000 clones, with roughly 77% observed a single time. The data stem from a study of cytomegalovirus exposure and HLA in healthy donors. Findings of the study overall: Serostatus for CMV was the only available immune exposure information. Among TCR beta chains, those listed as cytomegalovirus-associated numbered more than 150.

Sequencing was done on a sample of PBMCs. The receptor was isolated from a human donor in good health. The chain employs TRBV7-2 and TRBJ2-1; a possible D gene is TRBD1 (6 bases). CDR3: CASSLVGTQNNEQFF. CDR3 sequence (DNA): TGTGCCAGCAGCTTAGTAGGGACACAAAACAATGAGCAGTTCTTC.